The clone carrying this T cell receptor beta chain has a handful of counts. Its specificity is unknown. This sample includes further DNA sequences coding for the same CDR3. The CDR3 totals 14 residues. Germline CDR1 is SGHTA and CDR2 is FQGNSA. V lost 5 bases, J lost 0 bases, and 9 bases lay in between. This sample is part of a study of cytomegalovirus exposure and HLA in healthy donors. Overall study results and limits: Among TCR beta chains, those listed as cytomegalovirus-associated numbered under 200. Productive status was seen about 87% or about 30% of the time for most TCR beta V segments in an earlier analysis.

The PCR used 60 Vbeta and 13 Jbeta primers. The repertoire was sequenced with immunoSEQ multiplex PCR; TCRdb's copy has only in-frame clones and lacks some. The sample holds around 91,000 clones; around 59% are singletons and the top ten take 2% to 2.5%. The chain employs TRBV7-2 and TRBJ2-3, with a possible D match to TRBD1 (6 bases). The sequenced material came from PBMCs. The clonotype comes from a human donor in good health. The CDR3 region has the DNA TGTGCCAGCAGCCGAGACAGGAGCACAGATACGCAGTATTTT. This encodes CASSRDRSTDTQYF. The variable domain in full, completed from reference TRBV7-2 and TRBJ2-3, reads GAGVSQSPSNKVTEKGKDVELRCDPISGHTALYWYRQSLGQGLEFLIYFQGNSAPDKSGLPSDRFSAERTGGSVSTLTIQRTQQEDSAVYLCASSRDRSTDTQYFGPGTRLTVL.